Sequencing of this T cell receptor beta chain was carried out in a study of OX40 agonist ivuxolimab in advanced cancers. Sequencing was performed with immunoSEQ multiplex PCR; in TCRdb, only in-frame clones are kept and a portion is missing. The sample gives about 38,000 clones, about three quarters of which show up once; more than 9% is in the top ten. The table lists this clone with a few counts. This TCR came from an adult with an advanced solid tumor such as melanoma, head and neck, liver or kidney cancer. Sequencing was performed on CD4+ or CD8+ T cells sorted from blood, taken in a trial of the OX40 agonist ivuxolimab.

The CDR3 sequence: CASSYRQGWRETQYF. Here the CDR3 DNA reads TGTGCCAGCAGTTACCGGCAGGGGTGGCGAGAGACCCAGTACTTC. This chain joins TRBV6-5 and TRBJ2-5; a possible D gene is TRBD1 (6 bases). In germline, CDR1 is MNHEY, CDR2 SVGAGI. Deletions cut 2 bases from V and 4 bases from J, with 14 bases between. The length of the CDR3 is 15 residues.